The 30 T cell receptor beta chains below come from one sample, sequenced in a study of CD8 T cells in Susac syndrome. With random hexamers, roughly 0.45 to 1 ug RNA was reverse transcribed. TCRdb re-called the immunoSEQ multiplex PCR reads with MiXCR, one entry per CDR3 protein. The sample lists 100,000 to 150,000 distinct CDR3 sequences; approximately 93% were seen once. The source material was CD8+ T cells from PBMCs. Receptor source: a human donor with multiple sclerosis.

The table lists this clonotype with a few counts. The chain links TRBV13 to TRBJ1-5, with 9 nucleotides matching TRBD1. The CDR3 spans 15 residues. V gave up 5 bases and J gave up 3 bases; unmatched junction bases: 5. Germline-derived CDR1 and CDR2 are PRHDT and FYEKMQ (reference sequence). CDR3 region: CASSHGTGLNQPQHF. The CDR3 bases are TGTGCCAGCAGCCACGGGACAGGGCTCAATCAGCCCCAGCATTTT.

This chain uses TRBV13 with TRBJ2-7; the D gene is possibly TRBD1 (7 bases). Germline CDR1 is PRHDT and CDR2 is FYEKMQ (reference sequence). Trimming cost V 4 bases and J 5 bases, with 21 bases left between them. The CDR3 runs to 16 residues. In DNA form, the CDR3 reads TGTGCCAGCAGCTCCAAAGGGACAGCGACGGGGGACGAGCAGTACTTC. Its protein is CASSSKGTATGDEQYF.

CDR3 in amino acids: CASSLGGQGSNQPQHF. The CDR3 coding sequence is TGTGCCAGCAGCTTAGGGGGACAGGGAAGCAATCAGCCCCAGCATTTT. J is TRBJ1-5 and V is TRBV7-9; 9 bases are a match to TRBD1. CDR3 length: 16 amino acids. Trimming cost V 1 base and J 1 base; bases outside gene matches: 2. CDR1 SEHNR and CDR2 FQNEAQ come from the germline V gene (reference sequence). Variable domain in full (rest from reference TRBV7-9 and TRBJ1-5): DTGVSQNPRHKITKRGQNVTFRCDPISEHNRLYWYRQTLGQGPEFLTYFQNEAQLEKSRLLSDRFSAERPKGSFSTLEIQRTEQGDSAMYLCASSLGGQGSNQPQHFGDGTRLSIL.

The chain's CDR3 is CASSLALGGPSSYEQYF. Here the CDR3 DNA reads TGTGCCAGCAGCTTAGCGCTTGGAGGTCCGAGCTCCTACGAGCAGTACTTC. The V gene is TRBV7-9, the J gene TRBJ2-7; possible D gene TRBD2, 5 bases. This CDR3 spans 17 amino acids. Germline V gene lookup returns CDR1 SEHNR and CDR2 FQNEAQ (reference sequence). The V end was cut by 0 bases, the J end by 0 bases, with 15 bases between. Based on the CDR3 plus reference TRBV7-9 and TRBJ2-7, the full variable domain is DTGVSQNPRHKITKRGQNVTFRCDPISEHNRLYWYRQTLGQGPEFLTYFQNEAQLEKSRLLSDRFSAERPKGSFSTLEIQRTEQGDSAMYLCASSLALGGPSSYEQYFGPGTRLTVT.

The chain couples TRBV18 to TRBJ2-2; 7 bases are a match to TRBD1. CDR3 length equals 16 residues. Germline V gene sequence: CDR1 KGHSH, CDR2 LQKENI. V shed 6 bases and J 3 bases; nucleotides not matched to a gene: 10. CDR3 nucleotide sequence: TGTGCCAGCTCTCGCACAGGGGACCTATACACCGGGGAGCTGTTTTTT. Translating it yields CASSRTGDLYTGELFF.

V usage is TRBV30 and J usage is TRBJ1-5, with D tentatively TRBD1 (6 bases). CDR1 is GTSNPN, CDR2 SVGIG, per germline (reference sequence). Trimming removed 0 bases at V and 6 bases at J, with 9 bases between. This CDR3 is built from 13 residues. CDR3 loop: CAWSVGGVQPQHF. CDR3 DNA: TGTGCCTGGAGTGTTGGGGGCGTTCAGCCCCAGCATTTT.

J is TRBJ1-1 and V is TRBV18, with no clear D. Germline CDR1 KGHSH, CDR2 LQKENI. CDR3 length: 12 amino acids. Trimming cost V 2 bases and J 4 bases, with 5 bases left between them. The CDR3 DNA reads TGTGCCAGCTCACCATTGAGCACTGAAGCTTTCTTT. Translation: CASSPLSTEAFF. The full variable domain, its missing parts supplied by reference TRBV18 and TRBJ1-1, is NAGVMQNPRHLVRRRGQEARLRCSPMKGHSHVYWYRQLPEEGLKFMVYLQKENIIDESGMPKERFSAEFPKEGPSILRIQQVVRGDSAAYFCASSPLSTEAFFGQGTRLTVV.

The rearrangement uses TRBV6-2 or TRBV6-3 and TRBJ2-7; 8 bases are a match to TRBD1. This CDR3 spans 14 amino acids. Trimming removed 6 bases from V and 3 bases from J; junction bases left unmatched: 7. Looked up from germline, CDR1 is MNHEY and CDR2 is SVGEGT. CDR3 bases: TGTGCCAGCAGACTTACAGGGGGAAACTACGAGCAGTACGTC. Its protein is CASRLTGGNYEQYV.

V and J are TRBV5-4 and TRBJ2-7; a weak D match, TRBD1 (5 bases). Per germline, CDR1 SGHNT and CDR2 YYREEE (reference sequence). The CDR3 extends over 13 amino acids. V was pared by 1 base and J by 3 bases, with 8 bases between. CDR3 nucleotide sequence: TGTGCCAGCAGCTTGAAGGGGTACTACGAGCAGTACTTC. Its protein product is CASSLKGYYEQYF. Full variable domain (outside the CDR3, taken from reference TRBV5-4 and TRBJ2-7): ETGVTQSPTHLIKTRGQQVTLRCSSQSGHNTVSWYQQALGQGPQFIFQYYREEENGRGNFPPRFSGLQFPNYSSELNVNALELDDSALYLCASSLKGYYEQYFGPGTRLTVT.

The J gene is TRBJ2-1, the V gene TRBV9, with 10 positions matching TRBD2. V lost 3 bases and J lost 4; bases outside the gene matches: 1. Germline V gives CDR1 SGDLS, CDR2 YYNGEE. The CDR3 has 14 amino acids. The CDR3 here is CASSGSGRYNEQFF. As DNA, the CDR3 is TGTGCCAGCAGCGGTAGCGGGAGGTACAATGAGCAGTTCTTC.

V usage is TRBV4-1 and J usage is TRBJ2-1; TRBD2 matches at 10 bases. This CDR3 has 17 amino acids. Germline V gives CDR1 MGHRA, CDR2 YSYEKL. V trimming: 0 bases; J trimming: 8 bases; junction bases outside the gene matches: 10. CDR3 nucleotides: TGCGCCAGCAGCCAAGAGGAGAGCGGGGGGGCCGGCGATGAGCAGTTCTTC. As protein: CASSQEESGGAGDEQFF.

In this sample, this clonotype turned up once. The chain has TRBV7-6 and TRBJ1-1, with 11 bases identical to TRBD1. V shed 0 bases, J shed 5 bases, and the junction held 8 bases outside the gene matches. CDR1 and CDR2 from the germline V gene are SGHVS and FNYEAQ. The CDR3 runs to 17 residues. CDR3 amino acids: CASSLADRGLISTEAFF. CDR3 DNA sequence: TGTGCCAGCAGCTTAGCGGACAGGGGGCTTATATCGACTGAAGCTTTCTTT.

The rearrangement joins TRBV15 to TRBJ2-7, with a weak D call TRBD1 (5 bases). Germline V gene sequence: CDR1 LNHNV, CDR2 YYDKDF (reference sequence). The CDR3 runs to 14 residues. Deletions cut 5 bases from V and 1 base from J, with 12 bases between. In nucleotides, the CDR3 is TGTGCCACCAGCCTATGGGGCGGATCCTACGAGCAGTACTTC. Protein sequence: CATSLWGGSYEQYF. Drawing the rest from reference TRBV15 and TRBJ2-7, the complete variable domain is DAMVIQNPRYQVTQFGKPVTLSCSQTLNHNVMYWYQQKSSQAPKLLFHYYDKDFNNEADTPDNFQSRRPNTSFCFLDIRSPGLGDTAMYLCATSLWGGSYEQYFGPGTRLTVT.

This chain links TRBV15 with TRBJ2-7; 7 positions agree with TRBD1. CDR3 length: 16 amino acids. Trimming removed 4 bases from V and 2 bases from J; junction bases left unmatched: 11. Looked up from germline, CDR1 is LNHNV and CDR2 is YYDKDF (reference sequence). Here the CDR3 DNA reads TGTGCCACCAGCACAAGAAGACAGGGAAGGGCCTACGAGCAGTACTTC. Its translation: CATSTRRQGRAYEQYF.

J is TRBJ2-7 and V is TRBV9; D is possibly TRBD1 or TRBD2 (7 bases each). V dropped 4 bases and J dropped 0 bases, with 17 bases sitting between them. The CDR3 extends over 16 amino acids. The germline V gene encodes CDR1 SGDLS and CDR2 YYNGEE. The CDR3 DNA follows: TGTGCCAGCAGCCCAACCCCCAGGGGGGGCTCCTACGAGCAGTACTTC. Amino acids: CASSPTPRGGSYEQYF.

This chain links TRBV7-9 with TRBJ2-7, with D tentatively TRBD1 (7 bases). V was trimmed by 1 base and J by 4 bases, leaving 14 bases between them. The CDR3 consists of 15 residues. Germline assignment: CDR1 SEHNR and CDR2 FQNEAQ (reference sequence). DNA of the CDR3: TGTGCCAGCAGCTTAGGGAGCAGGGGGGCATACGAGCAGTACTTC. Translation gives CASSLGSRGAYEQYF.

The CDR3 DNA reads as TGCAGTGCCCAGGACTCAAGGAGCTACAATGAGCAGTTCTTC. Its translation: CSAQDSRSYNEQFF. This chain joins TRBV20-1 and TRBJ2-1, with D possibly matching TRBD2 (5 bases). Trimming cost V 6 bases and J 3 bases, with 15 bases left between them. CDR3 length: 14 amino acids. Germline V CDR1 and CDR2: DFQATT, SNEGSKA (reference sequence).

The chain combines TRBV6-1 with TRBJ2-7; perhaps TRBD2 as D (5 bases). From germline, CDR1 is MNHNS and CDR2 SASEGT. CDR3 length: 15 amino acids. V was pared by 3 bases and J by 3 bases, with 15 bases between. The DNA for the CDR3 is TGTGCCAGCAGTGAGGACTCTAGTCCGGTCTACGAGCAGTACGTC. Its protein product is CASSEDSSPVYEQYV.

Only one count was recorded for this clonotype. The rearrangement links TRBV5-6 to TRBJ1-6; 8 bases match TRBD1. The germline CDR1 and CDR2 sequences are SGHDT and YYEEEE. CDR3 length: 14 amino acids. The V and J ends lost 3 bases and 7 bases, in that order; junction bases with no gene match: 3. CDR3 protein: CASSYRTGNSPLHF. CDR3 nucleotide sequence: TGTGCCAGCAGCTACAGGACAGGGAATTCACCCCTCCACTTT.

This chain connects TRBV27 to TRBJ1-5; D remains ambiguous. Trimming stripped 2 bases from V and 3 bases from J, with 5 bases between. The CDR3 has 13 amino acids. Germline V gives CDR1 MNHEY, CDR2 SMNVEV (reference sequence). Here the CDR3 DNA reads TGTGCCAGCAGTTTAGAGGTCAATCAGCCCCAGCATTTT. Translation: CASSLEVNQPQHF.

The chain uses TRBV2 and TRBJ1-4; D possibly corresponds to TRBD1 (6 bases). This CDR3 is 18 amino acids long. Per the germline V gene, CDR1 is SNHLY and CDR2 is FYNNEI. V shed 5 bases and J shed 0 bases, with 19 bases lying between them. This CDR3 is CASSFDRSPNPTNEKLFF. Written as DNA, the CDR3 is TGTGCCAGCAGTTTCGACAGGAGTCCCAATCCAACTAATGAAAAACTGTTTTTT.

The chain has TRBV9 and TRBJ1-2, with D maybe TRBD1 (5 bases). Trimming pared 4 bases from V and 5 bases from J, leaving 21 bases between. CDR3 length: 16 residues. Per the germline V gene, CDR1 is SGDLS and CDR2 is YYNGEE. The CDR3 is CASSPQPSGTEYGYTF. CDR3 coding DNA: TGTGCCAGCAGCCCCCAACCTTCCGGGACGGAATATGGCTACACCTTC.

The chain recombines TRBV20-1 with TRBJ2-4, with 10 nucleotides matching TRBD2. The ends lost 2 bases at V and 7 bases at J; junction bases unmatched: 2. CDR3 length: 13 residues. Per germline, CDR1 DFQATT and CDR2 SNEGSKA (reference sequence). Written as DNA, the CDR3 is TGCAGTGCTAGAAGCGGGAGGGAGAACATTCAGTACTTC. It translates to CSARSGRENIQYF.

The chain uses TRBV7-9 and TRBJ2-3; 9 bases fit TRBD2. The CDR3 spans 18 residues. With 5 bases clipped from V and 5 bases from J, the junction kept 17 bases outside the gene matches. Germline loops: CDR1 SEHNR, CDR2 FQNEAQ (reference sequence). The DNA for the CDR3 is TGTGCCAGCAGCCCCAAAACCGGGACTAGCCAAGGGCGAGATACGCAGTATTTT. It is translated as CASSPKTGTSQGRDTQYF.

This clonotype was found once. The chain employs TRBV20-1 and TRBJ1-4, with TRBD1 as a possible D gene (5 bases). Germline CDR1 is DFQATT and CDR2 is SNEGSKA (reference sequence). The CDR3 sequence is 15 residues long. Between the trimmed V and J ends, which lost 1 base and 8 bases, there was a span of 17 bases. The CDR3 DNA follows: TGCAGTGCTAGAGTTCGGGGGACCCGTAGGGAAAAACTGTTTTTT. It is translated as CSARVRGTRREKLFF.

The J gene is TRBJ2-2, the V gene TRBV5-4; TRBD1 matches 10 bases. The junction had 17 bases not matched to a gene; V was cut back by 6 bases and J by 6 bases. The CDR3 runs to 18 residues. From germline, CDR1 is SGHNT and CDR2 YYREEE (reference sequence). The CDR3 protein is CASNLTPGQGTWAGELFF. For the CDR3, the DNA is TGTGCCAGCAACCTAACTCCGGGACAGGGGACATGGGCCGGGGAGCTGTTTTTT.

This chain links TRBV6-1 with TRBJ1-5, with 8 bases that match TRBD1. The CDR3 spans 16 residues. The germline CDR1 and CDR2 sequences are MNHNS and SASEGT. Unmatched junction bases numbered 9, after V lost 6 bases and J lost 2 bases. The CDR3 loop reads CASRVTGEGGNQPQHF. In nucleotides, the CDR3 is TGTGCCAGCAGAGTGACAGGGGAAGGGGGCAATCAGCCCCAGCATTTT.

This clonotype was counted between two and nine times. The chain carries TRBV11-2 and TRBJ2-5; D remains ambiguous. Trimming took off 1 base at V and 4 bases at J, with 10 bases between the two ends. Germline V gene sequence: CDR1 SGHAT, CDR2 FQNNGV. The CDR3 covers 14 residues. The CDR3 bases are TGTGCCAGCAGCTTAGGTGGCGTCCTAGAGACCCAGTACTTC. It is translated as CASSLGGVLETQYF.

The V and J genes are TRBV6-2 or TRBV6-3 and TRBJ2-2; D is undetermined. Germline CDR1 MNHEY, CDR2 SVGEGT. CDR3 length: 14 amino acids. Trimming took 2 bases from V and 4 from J, leaving 8 bases between them. CDR3 in amino acids: CASSYAGPTGELFF. The CDR3 nucleotides are TGTGCCAGCAGTTACGCCGGGCCCACCGGGGAGCTGTTTTTT.

The chain recombines TRBV7-2 with TRBJ2-1; D not resolved. Looked up from germline, CDR1 is SGHTA and CDR2 is FQGNSA. This CDR3 spans 12 amino acids. Trimming took 5 bases from V and 12 from J, leaving 14 bases between them. The CDR3 sequence: CASSMDARGQFF. DNA of the CDR3: TGTGCCAGCAGCATGGACGCCCGTGGGCAGTTCTTC.